Below are 13 T cell receptor beta chains sequenced from a single sample in a study of shared clonotypes between healthy human individuals. Assay: immunoSEQ multiplex PCR; the TCRdb copy retains only in-frame clones and omits some. The sample comprises roughly 1,600,000 clones, about 98.5% of which are singletons, and 0.3% to 0.45% rests with the top ten. Sequenced sample: naive CD4+ T cells sorted from blood. Subset defined: CD45RA+ positively selected. The receptors shown here come from a man aged 25 to 45 in good health.

The chain joins TRBV11-2 to TRBJ2-1; D is uncertain. Per germline, CDR1 SGHAT and CDR2 FQNNGV. The CDR3 extends over 14 amino acids. Trimming shortened V by 5 bases and J by 5 bases, and 13 bases separated the two germline ends. The CDR3 spells CASSTPRQNNEQFF. CDR3 nucleotides: TGTGCCAGCAGCACCCCGCGGCAGAACAATGAGCAGTTCTTC.

V usage is TRBV7-2 and J usage is TRBJ2-2; D remains ambiguous. Germline V gives CDR1 SGHTA, CDR2 FQGNSA. The CDR3 length is 13 residues. Trimming removed 5 bases from V and 6 bases from J, with 10 bases in between. As DNA, the CDR3 is TGTGCCAGCAGCCGTCAGGTCGCCGGGGAGCTGTTTTTT. As protein: CASSRQVAGELFF.

This rearrangement joins TRBV7-8 to TRBJ2-7, with 8 positions matching TRBD1. Trimming at V came to 5 bases and at J to 4 bases, leaving 7 bases not matched to a gene. This CDR3 region has 14 residues. Per germline, CDR1 SGHVS and CDR2 FQNEAQ. CDR3 protein: CASSRDRPFYEQYF. The CDR3 DNA sequence: TGTGCCAGCAGCCGGGACAGGCCATTTTACGAGCAGTACTTC. The variable domain in full, completed from reference TRBV7-8 and TRBJ2-7, reads GAGVSQSPRYKVAKRGQDVALRCDPISGHVSLFWYQQALGQGPEFLTYFQNEAQLDKSGLPSDRFFAERPEGSVSTLKIQRTQQEDSAVYLCASSRDRPFYEQYFGPGTRLTVT.

V usage is TRBV9 and J usage is TRBJ2-1, with 8 bases matching TRBD2. CDR1 is SGDLS, CDR2 YYNGEE, per germline. J lost 9 bases, V lost 2 bases, and 10 bases had no gene match. The CDR3 runs to 15 residues. CDR3 residues: CASSVNPGGPSEQFF. CDR3 coding DNA: TGTGCCAGCAGCGTGAATCCGGGAGGGCCAAGTGAGCAGTTCTTC.

The chain employs TRBV6-1 and TRBJ2-2; D gene ambiguous. Trimming shortened V by 4 bases and J by 7 bases, and 10 bases separated the two germline ends. The CDR3 length is 13 residues. Germline assignment: CDR1 MNHNS and CDR2 SASEGT. In DNA form, the CDR3 reads TGTGCCAGCAGTGTATTGGGCGGCGGGGAGCTGTTTTTT. It translates to CASSVLGGGELFF.

The chain is built from TRBV7-9 and TRBJ1-2; no definite D call. With 2 bases removed from V and 3 bases from J, the gap between germline ends came to 10 bases. Germline CDR1 is SEHNR and CDR2 is FQNEAQ (reference sequence). The CDR3 is 14 amino acids. The CDR3 protein is CASSLRTLDYGYTF. The CDR3 nucleotides are TGTGCCAGCAGCTTAAGGACTCTGGACTATGGCTACACCTTC.

The V and J genes are TRBV19 and TRBJ1-4; D is uncertain. The germline CDR1 and CDR2 sequences are LNHDA and SQIVND (reference sequence). V shed 3 bases and J shed 7 bases, with 15 bases lying between them. The CDR3 sequence is 15 residues long. The CDR3 bases are TGTGCCAGTAGTATTGAAGGCGTTAGAGGTGAAAAACTGTTTTTT. Protein: CASSIEGVRGEKLFF.

This rearrangement joins TRBV5-1 to TRBJ1-4; a possible D gene is TRBD1 (6 bases). Trimming left V 2 bases short and J 1 base short, with 9 bases between. This CDR3 has 15 residues. The germline gives CDR1 SGHRS, CDR2 YFSETQ. The CDR3 reads CASSFGQITNEKLFF. As DNA, the CDR3 is TGCGCCAGCAGCTTCGGACAGATAACTAATGAAAAACTGTTTTTT.

The V and J genes are TRBV2 and TRBJ2-1, with 9 bases aligning to TRBD1. V lost 7 bases to trimming and J lost 6 bases; unmatched junction nucleotides: 4. The CDR3 is made up of 13 amino acids. Germline V CDR1 and CDR2: SNHLY, FYNNEI. Here the CDR3 DNA reads TGTGCCAGCACCGACAGGGGGAGCAATGAGCAGTTCTTC. This encodes CASTDRGSNEQFF.

The chain employs TRBV29-1 and TRBJ2-5, with TRBD2 matching 9 bases. Germline CDR1 reads SQVTM; CDR2 reads ANQGSEA. There are 13 residues in the CDR3. J lost 9 bases, V lost 4 bases, and 9 bases had no gene match. The CDR3 bases are TGCAGCGTTGGGGGACTAGCCGGGGAGGCCCAGTACTTC. It is translated as CSVGGLAGEAQYF.

The gene calls are TRBV7-2 and TRBJ2-7; 11 bases agree with TRBD1. Germline assignment: CDR1 SGHTA and CDR2 FQGNSA. Trimming took 4 bases from V and 3 from J; bases not matched to a gene: 5. The CDR3 is 15 residues long. The CDR3 sequence is CASSSGQGAHYEQYF. The CDR3 coding sequence is TGTGCCAGCAGCTCCGGACAGGGGGCTCACTACGAGCAGTACTTC.

The chain uses TRBV9 and TRBJ2-1; a weak D match, TRBD2 (7 bases). The V end was cut by 0 bases, the J end by 12 bases, with 19 bases between. This CDR3 region has 15 residues. The germline V gene has CDR1 SGDLS and CDR2 YYNGEE. The CDR3 coding sequence is TGTGCCAGCAGCGTAGAGGGGGGACTGGCGGGAGTGCAGTTCTTC. Residues: CASSVEGGLAGVQFF. Full variable domain (outside the CDR3, taken from reference TRBV9 and TRBJ2-1): DSGVTQTPKHLITATGQRVTLRCSPRSGDLSVYWYQQSLDQGLQFLIQYYNGEERAKGNILERFSAQQFPDLHSELNLSSLELGDSALYFCASSVEGGLAGVQFFGPGTRLTVL.

The sample holds one count of this clone. The chain links TRBV18 to TRBJ1-2, with D possibly matching TRBD1 (6 bases). Trimming shortened V by 4 bases and J by 4 bases, and 13 bases separated the two germline ends. Per germline, CDR1 KGHSH and CDR2 LQKENI. The CDR3 runs 14 residues. The CDR3 bases are TGTGCCAGCTCACAAATGGACAGACCCTATGGCTACACCTTC. This sequence encodes CASSQMDRPYGYTF.